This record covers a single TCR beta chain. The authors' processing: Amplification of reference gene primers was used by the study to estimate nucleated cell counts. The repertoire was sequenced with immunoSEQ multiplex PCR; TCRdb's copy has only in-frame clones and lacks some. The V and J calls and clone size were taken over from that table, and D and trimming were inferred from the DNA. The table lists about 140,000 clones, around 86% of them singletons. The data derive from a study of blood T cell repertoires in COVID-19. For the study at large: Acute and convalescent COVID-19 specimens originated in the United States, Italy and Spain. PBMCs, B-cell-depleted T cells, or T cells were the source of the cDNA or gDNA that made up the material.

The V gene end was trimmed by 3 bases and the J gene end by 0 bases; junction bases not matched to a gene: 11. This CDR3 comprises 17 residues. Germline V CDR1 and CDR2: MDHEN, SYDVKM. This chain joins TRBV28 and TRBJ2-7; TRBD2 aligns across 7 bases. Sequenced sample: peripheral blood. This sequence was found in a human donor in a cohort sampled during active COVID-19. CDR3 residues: CASSFILWGGGSYEQYF. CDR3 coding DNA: TGTGCCAGCAGTTTCATTCTATGGGGGGGTGGCTCCTACGAGCAGTACTTC.